The clone carrying this TCR beta chain has a handful of counts. Its antigen is as yet unknown. This CDR3 is 12 amino acids long. Germline V lookup: CDR1 DFQATT, CDR2 SNEGSKA (reference sequence). Trimming took 4 bases from V and 5 from J, leaving 12 bases between them. The data were taken from a study of human T cells and chemical hapten exposure. TCRdb independently ran MiXCR on the RACE reads; one entry per CDR3 protein. Counted here are fewer than 140,000 distinct CDR3 sequences, around 10% occurring once; the ten biggest clones make up roughly 1.5%. The study, taken as a whole, reports: Counts of expanded TCRs (at PT1) showed a positive correlation with patch test score.

Time point specified: pre-sensitization, week 0. The treatment is: therapeutic diphenylcyclopropenone sensitization with weekly scalp DPC. This rearrangement joins TRBV20-1 to TRBJ2-7; D tentatively fits TRBD1 or TRBD2 (5 bases each). The receptor was derived from a woman aged 50 to 60 with alopecia areata. Some clones in this sample may be carry-over from other donors' samples. The sample in question was whole blood, obtained in connection with sensitization to the hapten diphenylcyclopropenone (DPC). DNA of the CDR3: TGCAGTGCTACCGGGACGGTAAACGAGCAGTACTTC. This codes for CSATGTVNEQYF.